The clone carrying this T cell receptor (beta chain) was recorded a few times. The CDR3 contains 17 residues. Trimming removed 5 bases from V and 4 bases from J, with 21 bases in between. CDR1 and CDR2 from the germline V gene are MNHNS and SASEGT. This record belongs to a study of CD8 T cells in ankylosing spondylitis. TCRdb reanalysed the 5' RACE reads using MiXCR and keeps one entry per CDR3 protein. The repertoire holds about 360,000 distinct CDR3 sequences, roughly 14% seen once, with approximately 0.99% in the top ten. The chain carries TRBV6-1 and TRBJ2-1, with a possible D match to TRBD1 (6 bases). The sample comprised blood, either unsorted or a sorted T cell fraction (not recorded which). This TCR came from a male donor with ankylosing spondylitis or in good health (not recorded which). Here the CDR3 reads CASSPRDRTPFYNEQFF. CDR3 sequence (DNA): TGTGCCAGCAGTCCCCGTGACAGGACACCCTTTTACAATGAGCAGTTCTTC.